The sequence of this T cell receptor beta chain was determined in a study of identical twins. TCRdb independently ran MiXCR on the 5' RACE reads; one entry per CDR3 protein. Of 310,000 or so distinct CDR3 sequences listed, 7.5% to 9.5% were seen once; the top ten hold approximately 7%. This clonotype was detected many times. Unmatched junction bases numbered 4, after V lost 2 bases and J lost 3 bases. The CDR3 covers 14 residues. In germline, CDR1 is SGHAT, CDR2 FQNNGV. The same sample was also studied in work on yellow fever vaccine responses in identical twins.

The rearrangement links TRBV11-2 to TRBJ2-7; TRBD1 matches 7 bases. Material for sequencing was CD8+ T cells sorted from blood. This TCR derives from a woman aged 18-29 years in good health. CDR3 nucleotides: TGTGCCAGCAGCTTATATGGGGACAGCTACGAGCAGTACTTC. This gives the protein CASSLYGDSYEQYF.